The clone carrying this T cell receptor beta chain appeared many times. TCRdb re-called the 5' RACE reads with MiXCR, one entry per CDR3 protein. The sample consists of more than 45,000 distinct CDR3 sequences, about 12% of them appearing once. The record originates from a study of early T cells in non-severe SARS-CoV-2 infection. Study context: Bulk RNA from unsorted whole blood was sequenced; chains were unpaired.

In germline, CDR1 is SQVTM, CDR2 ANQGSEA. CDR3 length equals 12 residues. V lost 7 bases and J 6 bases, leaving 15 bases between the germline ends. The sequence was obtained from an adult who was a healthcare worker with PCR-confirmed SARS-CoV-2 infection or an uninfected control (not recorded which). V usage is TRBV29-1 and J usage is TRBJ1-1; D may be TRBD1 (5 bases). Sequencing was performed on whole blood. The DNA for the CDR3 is TGCAGCGCTGCACAGGTGGTGGCTGAAGCTTTCTTT. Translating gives CSAAQVVAEAFF.